A selection of T cell receptor beta chains follows, all from one sample in a study of T-cell memory formation after mild COVID-19. TCRdb processed the 5' RACE reads anew with MiXCR; each CDR3 protein has one entry. There are 100,000 to 150,000 distinct CDR3 sequences in the sample; approximately 17% occur only once, and about 5.2% lies in the top ten. The sequenced material came from PBMCs or a T cell subset sorted from them (not recorded which). These receptors all stem from a man aged 18 to 29 who had mild COVID-19 (a few samples of this study predate the infection). Cell type and time point are not known. CDR3s include the opening cysteine and the closing phenylalanine or tryptophan. A D gene is named only where the DNA matches it firmly. Rows give clone size only sometimes, using once, few, many, or a class for an expanded clone.

size	V	J	D	DNA	CDR3
many	TRBV11-2	TRBJ2-5	.	TGTGCCAGCAGCTTGAACGGGGCTCAAGAGACCCAGTACTTC	CASSLNGAQETQYF
few	TRBV12-3/TRBV12-4	TRBJ1-1	TRBD1	TGTGCCAGCACCTGGACAGGGGGCACTGAAGCTTTCTTT	CASTWTGGTEAFF
many	TRBV20-1	TRBJ2-3	TRBD2	TGCAGTGCTAGAGCAAGCGGGGGGGCCGGCAGATCGAGCACAGATACGCAGTATTTT	CSARASGGAGRSSTDTQYF
.	TRBV4-3	TRBJ1-3	.	TGCGCCAGCAGCCAAGATTTGCACGGTGGTGGAAACACCATATATTTT	CASSQDLHGGGNTIYF
.	TRBV5-6	TRBJ2-4	TRBD1	TGTGCCAGCAGGCAACAGGGGGGAGCCAAAAACATTCAGTACTTC	CASRQQGGAKNIQYF
few	TRBV4-3	TRBJ2-7	TRBD2	TGCGCCAGCAGCCTTCGGACTAGCGGGGGAGAGCAGTACTTC	CASSLRTSGGEQYF
.	TRBV12-1	TRBJ2-4	.	TGTGCCAGCGGTCTTGGGCGGGGGTCCGGCATTCAGTACTTC	CASGLGRGSGIQYF
.	TRBV5-1	TRBJ2-2	.	TGCGCCAGCAGCACCCAGGCGGGCACCGGGGAGCTGTTTTTT	CASSTQAGTGELFF
few	TRBV6-6	TRBJ2-1	.	TGTGCCAGCAGGCCTGGAGGCAATAGTGGGGGGCAGTTCTTC	CASRPGGNSGGQFF
many	TRBV5-1	TRBJ2-1	.	TGCGCCAGCAGAGGACAGACACCCAATGAGCAGTTCTTC	CASRGQTPNEQFF
few	TRBV5-5	TRBJ1-1	.	TGTGCCAGCACGATACAGGGAGTTAGCACTGAAGCTTTCTTT	CASTIQGVSTEAFF
few	TRBV19	TRBJ2-1	.	TGTGCCAGTAGTTTTCTAAGGGGACATGAGCAGTTCTTC	CASSFLRGHEQFF
.	TRBV20-1	TRBJ1-1	.	TGCAGTGCTAGAAGGGCAAACACTGAAGCTTTCTTT	CSARRANTEAFF
.	TRBV12-3/TRBV12-4	TRBJ1-3	.	TGTGCCAGCAGGCCTCGATCTGGAAACACCATATATTTT	CASRPRSGNTIYF
.	TRBV7-9	TRBJ2-3	.	TGTGCCAGCAGCTTTAGCGGAAACACAGATACGCAGTATTTT	CASSFSGNTDTQYF
few	TRBV27	TRBJ1-5	.	TGTGCCAGTCAGGGAGTAGGGCAGCCCCAGCATTTT	CASQGVGQPQHF
.	TRBV7-2	TRBJ2-3	TRBD2	TGTGCCAGCAGCTCTGGGACTAGCGGGCGAGCAGATACGCAGTATTTT	CASSSGTSGRADTQYF
few	TRBV3-1	TRBJ2-7	.	TGTGCCAGCAGCCAAGATACCTCCTACGAGCAGTACTTC	CASSQDTSYEQYF
.	TRBV12-3/TRBV12-4	TRBJ2-1	TRBD1	TGTGCCAGCAGGACTCGGGACAGGGCCTACAATGAGCAGTTCTTC	CASRTRDRAYNEQFF
.	TRBV9	TRBJ2-7	TRBD1	TGTGCCAGCAGCGCCCAGACAGGGAGATCTTCCTACGAGCAGTACTTC	CASSAQTGRSSYEQYF
many	TRBV5-6	TRBJ2-2	TRBD1	TGTGCCAGCAGCGTCGAGGGGGCGGTCACCGGGGAGCTGTTTTTT	CASSVEGAVTGELFF
.	TRBV13	TRBJ2-3	TRBD2	TGTGCCAGCAGCTTAGCTTCCGGGACTAGCAGCACCGGTACGCAGTATTTT	CASSLASGTSSTGTQYF